Following are 6 T cell receptor beta chains from one sample sequenced in a study of T cell repertoires in cytomegalovirus infection (dated by TCRdb to about 2019). This sample's treatment or condition label indicates: in vitro stimulation with specific CMV peptide epitopes to enrich CMV-specific T cells. The instrument given in TCRdb is Illumina HiSeq 1500. TCRdb reprocessing: public reads trimmed at Q25 with fastp, clones called with MiXCR, in-frame beta chains kept. Under each unique CDR3 protein, matching rows form one entry showing the most common genes and DNA. This sample comprises hundreds of thousands of distinct CDR3 sequences, about 30% of them detected only once. The biggest ten clones account for 15% to 20% of the sample. The antigens for these receptors are not known. Sequencing was performed on cultured PBMCs, taken from culture after CMV antigen stimulation. Source of these receptors: a human donor in good health (CMV status not recorded). Some clones in this sample may be carry-over from other donors' samples.

At least ten counts were recorded for this clonotype. The CDR3 coding sequence is TGTGCCAGCAGCTTAGAGTCATGGGGACTAGCCGGCACAGATACGCAGTATTTT. It yields the protein CASSLESWGLAGTDTQYF. This chain connects TRBV7-6 to TRBJ2-3; 9 nucleotides match TRBD2. Trimming removed 1 base from V and 1 base from J; junction bases left unmatched: 9. The CDR3 is made up of 18 amino acids. Germline CDR1 is SGHVS and CDR2 is FNYEAQ.

This chain connects TRBV7-6 to TRBJ2-7; 9 nucleotides match TRBD2. Germline V gives CDR1 SGHVS, CDR2 FNYEAQ. J gave up 2 bases and V 5 bases, and 4 bases lay outside the gene matches. The CDR3 is 14 amino acids. The CDR3, as DNA: TGTGCCAGCAGCATTAGCGGGAGTACCTACGAGCAGTACTTC. Its protein is CASSISGSTYEQYF.

V usage is TRBV6-6 and J usage is TRBJ1-1, with a tentative D call TRBD1 (6 bases). The ends were cut back, 6 bases at V and 3 bases at J, with 17 bases in the middle. CDR1 is MNHNY and CDR2 is SVGAGI in the germline V gene (reference sequence). The CDR3 is 15 amino acids. The CDR3 bases are TGTGCCAGCAGGGGGGCGGGGATGTTGGACACTGAAGCTTTCTTT. It codes for CASRGAGMLDTEAFF.

The chain is built from TRBV11-2 and TRBJ2-2; TRBD2 agrees at 8 bases. Trimming cost V 2 bases and J 5 bases; bases outside gene matches: 7. Germline V gene sequence: CDR1 SGHAT, CDR2 FQNNGV. The CDR3 is 16 amino acids. DNA for the CDR3: TGTGCCAGCAGCTTACGCGGGACTAGTGGAACCGGGGAGCTGTTTTTT. It encodes CASSLRGTSGTGELFF.

A few counts support this clonotype. The chain links TRBV6-2 or TRBV6-3 to TRBJ2-5; D is perhaps TRBD1 (5 bases). V was cut by 6 bases and J by 0 bases, with 14 bases left in between. Per germline, CDR1 MNHEY and CDR2 SVGEGT. CDR3 length: 15 amino acids. CDR3 sequence reads: CASRQQEIYQETQYF. The DNA of the CDR3 is TGTGCCAGCAGACAACAGGAGATTTACCAAGAGACCCAGTACTTC.

This clonotype was detected only a few times. The rearrangement uses TRBV6-6 and TRBJ2-5; 8 nucleotides agree with TRBD1. Germline V CDR1 and CDR2: MNHNY, SVGAGI (reference sequence). With V trimmed by 4 bases and J by 5 bases, 6 bases remained unmatched. This CDR3 contains 14 residues. The CDR3, as DNA: TGTGCCAGCAGTTCCACGACAGGGGACGAGACCCAGTACTTC. It encodes CASSSTTGDETQYF.